The sequence of this TCR beta chain was determined in a study of blood T cell repertoires in COVID-19. The method was immunoSEQ multiplex PCR; TCRdb's version includes in-frame clones alone and lacks a portion of them. The data hold more than 200,000 clones, with roughly 82% observed a single time. Germline V gene lookup returns CDR1 SGHNT and CDR2 YENEEA. Unmatched junction bases numbered 7, after V lost 5 bases and J lost 7 bases. The CDR3 consists of 15 residues. The rearrangement joins TRBV11-3 to TRBJ1-4, with 10 bases fitting TRBD1. Sequencing was carried out using peripheral blood. The sequence was collected from a woman in her 40s who had recovered from COVID-19. The CDR3 sequence: CASSTGTGAFEKLFF. CDR3 sequence (DNA): TGTGCCAGCAGCACCGGGACAGGGGCGTTTGAAAAACTGTTTTTT.